Shown below are 2 T cell receptor beta chains from a single sample sequenced in a study of T cells after posttransplantation cyclophosphamide (dated by TCRdb to 2015 to 2016). The control group consisted of 10 to 12 patients who received myeloablative marrow transplants with methotrexate plus a calcineurin inhibitor and who were sampled 1 year after transplant. Library construction relied on the immunoSEQ multiplex PCR assay. What TCRdb holds here is the immuneACCESS table cut down to in-frame rearrangements. Part of the clones is not present; checked against another copy, under half of the missing clones reflect an unresolved V gene, and the others are unexplained. The table for this sample lists 20,000 or so clones; 80% to 90% of them were counted only once. The top ten clonotypes cover 1.9% of the sample. This specimen was PBMCs, taken approximately 370 days after allogeneic stem cell transplant with calcineurin inhibitor and methotrexate. The receptors derive from a female patient under 45 who received an allogeneic stem cell transplant from an unrelated donor, was CMV-positive, and had acute and chronic GVHD. After a transplant, certain T cells may trace back to the graft donor.

V and J are TRBV14 and TRBJ2-7; TRBD2 matches at 8 bases. This CDR3 spans 18 amino acids. Trimming at V came to 8 bases and at J to 0 bases, leaving 18 bases not matched to a gene. The germline V gene has CDR1 SGHDN and CDR2 FVKESK. The CDR3 reads CASSLGWLAGPSSYEQYF. DNA for the CDR3: TGTGCCAGCTCTTTAGGCTGGCTAGCGGGCCCAAGCTCCTACGAGCAGTACTTC.

V is TRBV10-2 and J is TRBJ2-1, with TRBD2 matching over 9 bases. CDR1 and CDR2 from the germline V gene are WSHSY and SAAADI. The CDR3 loop spans 15 amino acids. V shed 3 bases, J shed 2 bases, and the junction held 2 bases outside the gene matches. The chain's CDR3 is CASSESSGAYNEQFF. The CDR3, as DNA: TGCGCCAGCAGTGAATCTAGCGGGGCCTACAATGAGCAGTTCTTC.